The 9 T cell receptor beta chains in this list originate from one sample, sequenced in a study of beta chain features in type 1 diabetes. Expressed TCRB transcripts were sequenced, since all the RNA that had been isolated was reverse transcribed. The repertoire was sequenced with immunoSEQ multiplex PCR; TCRdb's copy has only in-frame clones and lacks some. In the table there are 250,000 to 350,000 clones, 11% to 15% of which are singletons. Sequencing input: central memory CD4+ T cells from blood. The receptors were sampled from a man younger than 45 in good health.

This clone has just a few counts. V is TRBV11-3 and J is TRBJ2-1; D may be TRBD2 (6 bases). Trimming pared 5 bases from V and 7 bases from J, leaving 15 bases between. Per the germline V gene, CDR1 is SGHNT and CDR2 is YENEEA. The CDR3 covers 14 residues. CDR3 DNA: TGTGCCAGCAGCCCCGTACGGGAGCAGAATGAGCAGTTCTTC. Protein: CASSPVREQNEQFF.

A few counts support this clone. The rearrangement joins TRBV6-5 to TRBJ1-5; D perhaps matches TRBD1 (5 bases). The CDR3 spans 12 residues. V was shortened by 2 bases and J by 11 bases, with 10 bases between the two germline ends. Germline-derived CDR1 and CDR2 are MNHEY and SVGAGI. The CDR3 loop is CASSYLRQTQHF. The CDR3 DNA reads as TGTGCCAGCAGTTACCTTCGACAGACCCAGCATTTT.

The J gene is TRBJ2-7, the V gene TRBV6-5; D ambiguous. CDR3 length equals 10 residues. Trimming shortened V by 6 bases and J by 9 bases, and 9 bases separated the two germline ends. Germline CDR1 reads MNHEY; CDR2 reads SVGAGI. CDR3 nucleotides: TGTGCCAGCAGCCTCGCGGTGCAGTACTTC. It encodes CASSLAVQYF.

The CDR3 bases are TGTGCCAGTAGTATAGACAGGTCTGGTAGGGTGTTTGTTACCGGGGAGCTGTTTTTT. This codes for CASSIDRSGRVFVTGELFF. This rearrangement joins TRBV19 to TRBJ2-2, with D uncertain. With 0 bases removed from V and 5 bases from J, the gap between germline ends came to 22 bases. The CDR3 length is 19 residues. Per the germline V gene, CDR1 is LNHDA and CDR2 is SQIVND (reference sequence). Together with reference TRBV19 and TRBJ2-2, the CDR3 gives the full variable domain: DGGITQSPKYLFRKEGQNVTLSCEQNLNHDAMYWYRQDPGQGLRLIYYSQIVNDFQKGDIAEGYSVSREKKESFPLTVTSAQKNPTAFYLCASSIDRSGRVFVTGELFFGEGSRLTVL.

This clone occurred a few times. The V and J genes are TRBV7-2 and TRBJ1-2; 9 bases map to TRBD1. The CDR3 extends over 17 amino acids. Germline V gene data show CDR1 as SGHTA and CDR2 as FQGNSA. V lost 5 bases, J lost 1 base, and 11 bases stayed unmatched. CDR3 DNA: TGTGCCAGCAGCATTAGGACAGGGGAGGCGTTTAACTATGGCTACACCTTC. Translating it yields CASSIRTGEAFNYGYTF.

This clone was picked up a small number of times. In the same sample, other DNA sequences code for this CDR3. The J gene is TRBJ1-1, the V gene TRBV29-1, with D hard to call. V was shortened by 6 bases and J by 3 bases, with 2 bases between the two germline ends. This CDR3 comprises 9 residues. Per germline, CDR1 SQVTM and CDR2 ANQGSEA. CDR3: CSVDTEAFF. The CDR3 DNA follows: TGCAGCGTAGACACTGAAGCTTTCTTT.

This clone was detected a few times. The V gene is TRBV5-1, the J gene TRBJ1-1; D not resolved. Germline CDR1 is SGHRS and CDR2 is YFSETQ. The CDR3 has 14 amino acids. Trimming removed 0 bases from V and 3 bases from J, with 9 bases in between. The CDR3 loop is CASSLASGYTEAFF. The CDR3 region has the DNA TGCGCCAGCAGCTTGGCCTCTGGGTACACTGAAGCTTTCTTT.

This clone was detected only a few times. The gene calls are TRBV10-3 and TRBJ1-2; D ambiguous. V lost 1 base to trimming and J lost 6 bases, with 12 bases between them. This CDR3 comprises 14 residues. The germline gives CDR1 ENHRY, CDR2 SYGVKD. The CDR3 reads CAISELHAPHGYTF. CDR3 nucleotide sequence: TGTGCCATCAGTGAGTTACACGCCCCCCATGGCTACACCTTC.

There are many counts of this clone. The chain carries TRBV5-1 and TRBJ2-6; D might be TRBD2 (6 bases). V lost 5 bases and J 0 bases, leaving 15 bases between the germline ends. Germline V gene sequence: CDR1 SGHRS, CDR2 YFSETQ. The CDR3 extends over 17 amino acids. The CDR3 region has the DNA TGCGCCAGCAGGCCGGGACTGGTGACCTCTGGGGCCAACGTCCTGACTTTC. This encodes CASRPGLVTSGANVLTF.